This TCR beta chain was recorded in a study of blood T cells in healthy people across ages. A second roughly 7 to 11 cycle PCR used barcoded and J-beta primers. No fewer than 3 million CDR3-containing paired-end reads came from each sample. TCRdb recomputed calls from the 5' RACE reads with MiXCR, one row per CDR3 protein. Here the sample spans about a million distinct CDR3 sequences, about two fifths being singletons. This clonotype showed up just a few times. Healthy individuals of Caucasian origin from Russia, aged 6 to 90, served as donors. The material sequenced was blood. The source is a man younger than 35 in good health.

The CDR3, as DNA: TGCGCCAGCAGCCCGGGGTCACGCGGATCGAGGGGCAATCAGCCCCAGCATTTT. Protein sequence: CASSPGSRGSRGNQPQHF. The chain joins TRBV5-1 to TRBJ1-5; D remains unclear. The V and J ends lost 4 bases and 2 bases respectively, with 22 bases between them. Per the germline V gene, CDR1 is SGHRS and CDR2 is YFSETQ. The CDR3 covers 18 residues.